Listed here is a single T cell receptor beta chain. V lost 3 bases and J lost 5, with 13 bases in between. Germline V gene data show CDR1 as LNHDA and CDR2 as SQIVND (reference sequence). There are 14 residues in the CDR3. The data were taken from a study of blood T cell repertoires in COVID-19. Across the whole study: COVID-19 samples, acute and convalescent, were from the United States, Italy and Spain. In each case, the material was cDNA or gDNA derived from T cells, B-cell-depleted T cells, or PBMCs.

TCRdb's table, derived via immunoSEQ multiplex PCR, lists solely in-frame clones and lacks some. The table lists a few hundred thousand clones, about 91% of them singletons, with 10% to 15% in the top ten. The specimen was peripheral blood. The clonotype originates from a woman aged 50 to 60 with COVID-19, enrolled during active disease. This chain connects TRBV19 to TRBJ1-2; D is unclear. DNA for the CDR3: TGTGCCAGTAGTATCGCGAGGGAAGGATATGGCTACACCTTC. It translates to CASSIAREGYGYTF.